This T cell receptor (beta chain) was sequenced during a study of blood T cells in healthy people across ages. A sample-barcoded 5' primer and a J-beta primer mix were used in a second PCR of roughly 7 to 11 cycles. One entry per CDR3 protein results from TCRdb running MiXCR on the 5' RACE reads. The repertoire holds 600,000 or so distinct CDR3 sequences, with approximately 21% as singletons. General study results and limits: Versus aged donors, long-lived donors had higher diversity and more naive CD4+ cells.

This clonotype was seen a handful of times. Its antigen remains unknown. CDR1 and CDR2 (germline): DFQATT, SNEGSKA (reference sequence). Trimming removed 2 bases from V and 1 base from J, with 10 bases in between. The CDR3 length is 14 residues. Every participating donor contributed 9.5 to 10 milliliters of peripheral blood through a draw. The receptor comes from a man between 65 and 85 years old in good health. Sample: blood. J is TRBJ2-3 and V is TRBV20-1; TRBD2 is a possible D gene (6 bases). CDR3 sequence: CSARLSGGTDTQYF. Here the CDR3 DNA reads TGCAGTGCTAGATTATCGGGGGGCACAGATACGCAGTATTTT.